A selection of T cell receptor beta chains follows, all from one sample in a study of lymphopenia after photon versus proton radiotherapy. This table comes from immunoSEQ multiplex PCR, and its TCRdb copy is limited to in-frame clones, with some not included. This table holds 25,000 to 30,000 clones, around 85% found once. The sample here was peripheral blood, taken from a patient treated with photon-based radiotherapy. The receptors stem from a man in his fifties or sixties with gastric cancer. Each CDR3 is given without its conserved first and last residue. Clone size is given for some rows only: seen once, a few or many times, or a class if the clone is expanded.

TRBV7-6 | . | 13 | ASSSRDSPSYEQF
TRBV21-1 | . | 10 | ASSILGEKLF
TRBV7-8 | . | 13 | ASSPTGGDVYGYT
TRBV7-9 | . | 17 | ASSLGGATGAYSNQPQH
TRBV23-1 | . | 12 | ASIGSRQVNIQY
TRBV25-1 | . | 12 | ASSIKLGVETQY
TRBV29-1 | . | 9 | SAYTTGELF
TRBV5-1 | . | 14 | ASSQGTGGLTDTQY
TRBV6-5 | . | 13 | ASSGLAAAYNEQF
TRBV12-5 | . | 10 | ASGHGTGEQY
TRBV7-2 | . | 15 | ASTGKRAVRRTGELF
TRBV5-1 | . | 12 | ASSLGTTQETQY
TRBV5-8 | . | 13 | ASSHKDRVQETQY
TRBV12-5 | . | 14 | ASGSAGTGLVETQY
TRBV19 | . | 13 | ASSPRGIGTGELF
TRBV10-1 | . | 11 | ASSDHPEGEAF
TRBV20-1 | once | 9 | SAAGQLGYT
TRBV2 | . | 10 | ATRDSKNIQY
TRBV19 | . | 14 | ASSKVQGPTQETQY
TRBV4-1 | . | 12 | ASSQLGTYNEQF
TRBV7-2 | . | 13 | ASSSHRGREQPQH
TRBV19 | . | 15 | ASSITGIILAKNIQY